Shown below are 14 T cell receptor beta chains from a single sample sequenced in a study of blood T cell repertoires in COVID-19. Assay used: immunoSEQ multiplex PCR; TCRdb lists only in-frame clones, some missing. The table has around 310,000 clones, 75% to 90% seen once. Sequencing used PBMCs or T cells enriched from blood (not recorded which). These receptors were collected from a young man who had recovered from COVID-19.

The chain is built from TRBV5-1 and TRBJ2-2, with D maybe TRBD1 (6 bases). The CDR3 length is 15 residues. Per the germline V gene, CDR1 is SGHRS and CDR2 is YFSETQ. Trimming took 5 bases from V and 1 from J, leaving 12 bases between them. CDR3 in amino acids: CASSQLGQNTGELFF. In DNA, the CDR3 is TGCGCCAGCAGTCAATTGGGACAGAACACCGGGGAGCTGTTTTTT.

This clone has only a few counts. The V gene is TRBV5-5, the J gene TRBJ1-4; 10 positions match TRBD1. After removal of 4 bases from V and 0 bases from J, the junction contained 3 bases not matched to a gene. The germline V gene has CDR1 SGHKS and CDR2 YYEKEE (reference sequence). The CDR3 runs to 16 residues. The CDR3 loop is CASSRGQGATNEKLFF. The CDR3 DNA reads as TGTGCCAGCAGCAGAGGACAGGGGGCAACTAATGAAAAACTGTTTTTT.

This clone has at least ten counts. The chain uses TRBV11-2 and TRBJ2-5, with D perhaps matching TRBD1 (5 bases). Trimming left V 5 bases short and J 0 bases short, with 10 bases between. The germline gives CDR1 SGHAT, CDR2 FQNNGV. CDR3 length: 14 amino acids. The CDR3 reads CASSPQGHQETQYF. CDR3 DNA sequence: TGTGCCAGCAGCCCCCAGGGTCACCAAGAGACCCAGTACTTC.

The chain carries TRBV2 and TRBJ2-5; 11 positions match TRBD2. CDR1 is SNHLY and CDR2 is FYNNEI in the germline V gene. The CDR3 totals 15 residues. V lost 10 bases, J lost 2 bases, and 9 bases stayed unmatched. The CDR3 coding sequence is TGTGCCACCACCCCGGGACTAGCGGATCAAGAGACCCAGTACTTC. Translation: CATTPGLADQETQYF.

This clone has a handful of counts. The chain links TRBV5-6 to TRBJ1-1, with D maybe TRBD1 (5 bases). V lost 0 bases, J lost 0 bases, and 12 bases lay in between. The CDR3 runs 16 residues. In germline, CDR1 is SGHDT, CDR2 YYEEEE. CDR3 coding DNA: TGTGCCAGCAGCTTGGTCGACAGTAATATGAACACTGAAGCTTTCTTT. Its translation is CASSLVDSNMNTEAFF.

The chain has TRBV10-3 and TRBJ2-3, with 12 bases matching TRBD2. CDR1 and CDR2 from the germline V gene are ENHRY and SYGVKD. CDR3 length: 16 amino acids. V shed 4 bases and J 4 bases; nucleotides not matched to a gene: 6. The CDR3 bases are TGTGCCATCAGTGGAGGACTAGCGGGGTTCTCAGATACGCAGTATTTT. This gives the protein CAISGGLAGFSDTQYF.

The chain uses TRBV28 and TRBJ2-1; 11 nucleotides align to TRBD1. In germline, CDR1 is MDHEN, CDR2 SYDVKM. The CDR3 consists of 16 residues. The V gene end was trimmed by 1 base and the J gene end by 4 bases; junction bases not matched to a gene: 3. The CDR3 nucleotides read TGTGCCAGCAGTTTATCCGGACAGGGGGCTTACAATGAGCAGTTCTTC. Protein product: CASSLSGQGAYNEQFF.

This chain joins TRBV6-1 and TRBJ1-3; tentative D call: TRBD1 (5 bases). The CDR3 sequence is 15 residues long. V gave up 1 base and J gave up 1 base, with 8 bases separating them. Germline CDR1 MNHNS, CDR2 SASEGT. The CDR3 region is CASSEGPGSGNTIYF. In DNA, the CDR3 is TGTGCCAGCAGTGAAGGGCCAGGGTCTGGAAACACCATATATTTT.

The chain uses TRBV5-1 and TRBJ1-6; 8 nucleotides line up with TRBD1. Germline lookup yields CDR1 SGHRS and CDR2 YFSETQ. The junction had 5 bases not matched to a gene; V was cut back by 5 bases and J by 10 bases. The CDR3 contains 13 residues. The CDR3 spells CASRQTGDSPLHF. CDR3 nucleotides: TGCGCCAGCAGACAGACAGGGGACTCACCCCTCCACTTT.

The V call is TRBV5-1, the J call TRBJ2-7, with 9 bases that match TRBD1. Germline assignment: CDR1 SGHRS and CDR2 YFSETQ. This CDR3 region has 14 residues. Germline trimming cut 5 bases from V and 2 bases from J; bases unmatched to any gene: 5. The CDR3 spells CASRRDRATYEQYF. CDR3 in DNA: TGCGCCAGCAGACGGGACAGGGCGACCTACGAGCAGTACTTC.

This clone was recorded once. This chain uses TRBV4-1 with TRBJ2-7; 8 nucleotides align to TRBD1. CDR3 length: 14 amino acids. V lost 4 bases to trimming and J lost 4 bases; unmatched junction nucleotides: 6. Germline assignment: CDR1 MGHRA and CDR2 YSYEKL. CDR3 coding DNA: TGCGCCAGCAGCCCCAACAGGGGGAGGTACGAGCAGTACTTC. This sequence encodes CASSPNRGRYEQYF.

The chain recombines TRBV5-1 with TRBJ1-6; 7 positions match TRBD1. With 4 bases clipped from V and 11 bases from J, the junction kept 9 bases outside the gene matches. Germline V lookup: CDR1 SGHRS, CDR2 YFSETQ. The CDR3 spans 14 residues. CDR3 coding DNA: TGCGCCAGCAGCGAGACTTCACAGGGGACACCCCTCCACTTT. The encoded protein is CASSETSQGTPLHF.

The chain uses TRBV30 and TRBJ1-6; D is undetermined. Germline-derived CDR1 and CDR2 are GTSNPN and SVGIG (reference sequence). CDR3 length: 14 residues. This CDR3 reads CASKGRGGNSPLHF. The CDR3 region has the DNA TGTGCTTCGAAAGGCCGTGGCGGTAATTCACCCCTCCACTTT.

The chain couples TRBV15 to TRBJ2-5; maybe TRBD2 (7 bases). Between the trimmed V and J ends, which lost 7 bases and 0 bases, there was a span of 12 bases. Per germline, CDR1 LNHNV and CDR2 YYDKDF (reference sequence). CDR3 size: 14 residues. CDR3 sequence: CATKAGHHQETQYF. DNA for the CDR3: TGTGCCACCAAAGCGGGACACCACCAAGAGACCCAGTACTTC.